Sequencing of this TCR beta chain was carried out in a study of beta chain features in type 1 diabetes. Turning to the study itself: There were approximately 100 million sorted cells examined across all samples. Overall study findings and caveats: Shorter TCRB CDR3s, moderately but significantly so, were found in Type 1 diabetes patients in all four CD4+ subsets. Compared to healthy donors, patients appeared to have naive, central memory and Treg TCRB repertoires that were more alike.

This CDR3 has 17 residues. The trim removed 3 bases at V and 4 bases at J, leaving 12 bases unmatched. Germline values: CDR1 SGHRS, CDR2 YFSETQ. This clone occurred a few times. Its cognate antigen is unknown. Sorting with CD45RO/CCR7/CD25/CD127/CD95/CD27 yielded naive, central memory, regulatory and stem-like memory CD4+ cells. What was sequenced were expressed TCRB transcripts, since all of the isolated RNA had been reverse transcribed. Generated by immunoSEQ multiplex PCR, the TCRdb table keeps only in-frame clones and is missing some. The sample comprises hundreds of thousands of clones, around 16% of which are singletons, and about 0.097% rests with the top ten.

The sample consisted of naive CD4+ T cells from blood. The sequence derives from a man aged 18 to 30 in good health. The V and J genes are TRBV5-1 and TRBJ2-3; 9 nucleotides line up with TRBD2. The CDR3, as DNA: TGCGCCAGCAGCTCTCTAAGTAGCGGGGGAGGGCCAGATACGCAGTATTTT. Translation: CASSSLSSGGGPDTQYF.